The next 27 T cell receptor beta chains were all read from a single sample in a study of T cell repertoires in cytomegalovirus infection. MiXCR, run by TCRdb on the reads, gives a single entry per CDR3 protein. The sample lists more than 85,000 distinct CDR3 sequences, 16% occurring once. Sample: PBMCs. The receptors were sampled from a human donor in good health (CMV status not recorded). Some clones in this sample may be carry-over from other donors' samples.

This clonotype was seen a handful of times. The chain combines TRBV19 with TRBJ1-1; TRBD1 is a possible D gene (5 bases). The CDR3 sequence is 15 residues long. Trimming pared 7 bases from V and 1 base from J, leaving 16 bases between. CDR1 and CDR2 (germline): LNHDA, SQIVND (reference sequence). CDR3 nucleotides: TGTGCCAGTAAGGGGCAGGCCATTCGGAACACTGAAGCTTTCTTT. It codes for CASKGQAIRNTEAFF. The full variable domain, rest sourced from reference TRBV19 and TRBJ1-1, is DGGITQSPKYLFRKEGQNVTLSCEQNLNHDAMYWYRQDPGQGLRLIYYSQIVNDFQKGDIAEGYSVSREKKESFPLTVTSAQKNPTAFYLCASKGQAIRNTEAFFGQGTRLTVV.

In its sample, this clonotype was seen a few times. The rearrangement links TRBV5-4 to TRBJ1-1; tentatively, D is TRBD1 (5 bases). V lost 0 bases and J lost 11, with 17 bases in between. This CDR3 is 14 amino acids long. CDR1 SGHNT and CDR2 YYREEE come from the germline V gene (reference sequence). The CDR3 is CASSLADGHGAAFF. The CDR3 bases are TGTGCCAGCAGCTTGGCAGATGGACACGGGGCGGCTTTCTTT. Full variable domain (missing parts from reference TRBV5-4 and TRBJ1-1): ETGVTQSPTHLIKTRGQQVTLRCSSQSGHNTVSWYQQALGQGPQFIFQYYREEENGRGNFPPRFSGLQFPNYSSELNVNALELDDSALYLCASSLADGHGAAFFGQGTRLTVV.

In this sample, this clonotype turned up many times. The rearrangement links TRBV7-2 to TRBJ2-3, with D uncertain. The germline V and J ends were trimmed by 6 bases and 3 bases, with 13 bases remaining between them. The CDR3 length is 14 residues. CDR1 SGHTA and CDR2 FQGNSA come from the germline V gene. The CDR3 reads CASSPTLVTDTQYF. CDR3 in DNA: TGTGCCAGCAGTCCGACCCTAGTAACAGATACGCAGTATTTT.

This clonotype was detected a few times. The chain employs TRBV29-1 and TRBJ2-3; D possibly corresponds to TRBD2 (6 bases). The CDR3 loop spans 12 amino acids. In germline, CDR1 is SQVTM, CDR2 ANQGSEA. Trimming left V 0 bases short and J 5 bases short, with 6 bases between. This chain's CDR3 is CSVEEGGDTQYF. The CDR3 DNA follows: TGCAGCGTTGAAGAGGGAGGAGATACGCAGTATTTT.

The chain is built from TRBV2 and TRBJ1-1; 9 bases agree with TRBD1. Per the germline V gene, CDR1 is SNHLY and CDR2 is FYNNEI. The CDR3 has 14 residues. V gave up 4 bases and J gave up 4 bases; unmatched junction bases: 4. CDR3: CASSVTGGFTEAFF. In DNA, the CDR3 is TGTGCCAGCAGTGTGACAGGGGGGTTCACTGAAGCTTTCTTT.

The sample holds many counts of this clonotype. A read error may account for a junction end that differs from germline. The V call is TRBV10-2, the J call TRBJ1-3; 8 bases match TRBD1. This CDR3 has 14 residues. Germline CDR1 reads WSHSY; CDR2 reads SAAADI. The CDR3 DNA is TGTGCCAGCACAACAGGGGGCTCTGGAAACACCATATATTTT. Its protein is CASTTGGSGNTIYF.

The CDR3, as DNA: TGTGCCAGCAGCATCTATGAAAAACTGTTTTTT. It encodes CASSIYEKLFF. The gene calls are TRBV7-9 and TRBJ1-4, with unresolved D. V shed 5 bases and J shed 6 bases, with 4 bases lying between them. Germline-derived CDR1 and CDR2 are SEHNR and FQNEAQ (reference sequence). This CDR3 comprises 11 residues.

Notes on this clonotype: This may be a read error, as it is one base from a much larger clone. The V gene is TRBV7-2, the J gene TRBJ1-1, with no clear D. CDR1 is SGHTA, CDR2 FQGNSA, per germline. The CDR3 length is 13 residues. Trimming stripped 7 bases from V and 6 bases from J, with 15 bases between. This CDR3 reads CASTDSGRAEAFF. The CDR3 DNA reads as TGTGCCAGCACCGACTCCGGGCGGGCTGAAGCTTTCTTT.

The chain joins TRBV4-1 to TRBJ1-4, with D possibly TRBD1 on 6 matching bases. Looked up from germline, CDR1 is MGHRA and CDR2 is YSYEKL. CDR3 length: 18 residues. Trimming shortened V by 4 bases and J by 2 bases, and 20 bases separated the two germline ends. CDR3 region: CASSRSSGTSGTNEKLFF. The CDR3 bases are TGCGCCAGCAGCCGCTCGTCGGGGACATCTGGGACTAATGAAAAACTGTTTTTT.

This clonotype was recorded at least ten times. The chain has TRBV7-9 and TRBJ2-2; no clear D gene. This CDR3 is built from 14 residues. The V and J ends lost 6 bases and 1 base respectively, with 9 bases between them. Germline V lookup: CDR1 SEHNR, CDR2 FQNEAQ (reference sequence). The CDR3 loop reads CASRPTGNTGELFF. For the CDR3, the DNA is TGTGCCAGCAGGCCAACGGGGAACACCGGGGAGCTGTTTTTT.

The V call is TRBV2, the J call TRBJ2-7, with D maybe TRBD1 (6 bases). CDR1 and CDR2 (germline): SNHLY, FYNNEI. Trimming stripped 8 bases from V and 6 bases from J, with 29 bases between. This CDR3 region has 17 residues. CDR3 in amino acids: CASGLLPRGVGTAEQYF. The CDR3 nucleotides are TGTGCCAGCGGACTGCTACCCAGGGGCGTTGGTACTGCCGAGCAGTACTTC.

This clonotype was seen a few times. The CDR3 loop reads CASSLAMSLANTEAFF. CDR3 nucleotides: TGCGCCAGCAGCTTGGCTATGTCTTTGGCAAACACTGAAGCTTTCTTT. The chain joins TRBV5-1 to TRBJ1-1; unclear D gene. The CDR3 runs to 16 residues. Germline CDR1 SGHRS, CDR2 YFSETQ. Trimming shortened V by 0 bases and J by 2 bases, and 14 bases separated the two germline ends.

In this sample, this clonotype turned up a few times. This chain links TRBV18 with TRBJ2-3; no clear D. V gave up 2 bases and J gave up 2 bases, with 2 bases separating them. The CDR3 runs 12 residues. CDR1 and CDR2 (germline): KGHSH, LQKENI. As DNA, the CDR3 is TGTGCCAGCTCACCATACACAGATACGCAGTATTTT. Protein sequence: CASSPYTDTQYF.

In this sample, this clonotype turned up many times. The chain combines TRBV7-9 with TRBJ2-1; 10 nucleotides match TRBD2. There are 16 residues in the CDR3. V shed 5 bases and J 6 bases; nucleotides not matched to a gene: 10. The germline gives CDR1 SEHNR, CDR2 FQNEAQ (reference sequence). DNA of the CDR3: TGTGCCAGCAGCCCACCGCCAGCGGGGGGGCGCAATGAGCAGTTCTTC. Translated: CASSPPPAGGRNEQFF.

This clonotype came up a few times. The V call is TRBV20-1, the J call TRBJ1-1; D not resolved. Trimming cost V 3 bases and J 1 base, with 9 bases left between them. The germline CDR1 and CDR2 sequences are DFQATT and SNEGSKA (reference sequence). The CDR3 has 13 residues. CDR3 DNA: TGCAGTGCTAGTAAGGGTCCGAACACTGAAGCTTTCTTT. Its protein is CSASKGPNTEAFF.

CDR3 in DNA: TGTGCCAGCAGCCAACCTCAGGGGTCCTATGGCTACACCTTC. This sequence encodes CASSQPQGSYGYTF. The chain recombines TRBV4-2 with TRBJ1-2; D is possibly TRBD1 (6 bases). V was shortened by 2 bases and J by 4 bases, with 11 bases between the two germline ends. The germline CDR1 and CDR2 sequences are LGHNA and YNFKEQ. CDR3 size: 14 residues.

As to this clonotype: A junction boundary mismatches the germline segment, possibly from a read error. The genes are TRBV20-1 and TRBJ2-5; no clear D. Germline CDR1 and CDR2: DFQATT and SNEGSKA (reference sequence). This CDR3 is 11 amino acids long. The CDR3 reads CSARPRFVQEF. DNA for the CDR3: TGCAGTGCTAGGCCCCGTTTTGTTCAGGAGTTC.

Ten or more counts support this clonotype. The rearrangement uses TRBV7-9 and TRBJ1-3, with D unclear. Germline CDR1 and CDR2: SEHNR and FQNEAQ (reference sequence). The CDR3 extends over 12 amino acids. Trimming removed 1 base from V and 4 bases from J, with 2 bases in between. The CDR3 bases are TGTGCCAGCAGCTTAGTCGGAAACACCATATATTTT. Its translation: CASSLVGNTIYF.

The V call is TRBV6-2 or TRBV6-3, the J call TRBJ1-2; the D is unclear. From germline, CDR1 is MNHEY and CDR2 SVGEGT. Deletions cut 2 bases from V and 0 bases from J, with 4 bases between. The CDR3 runs to 13 residues. The CDR3 nucleotides read TGTGCCAGCAGTTACCCCCCTAACTATGGCTACACCTTC. It specifies CASSYPPNYGYTF.

The table lists this clonotype with many counts. V usage is TRBV12-3 or TRBV12-4 and J usage is TRBJ2-2, with 8 nucleotides matching TRBD1. With V trimmed by 6 bases and J by 7 bases, 7 bases remained unmatched. The CDR3 has 14 residues. CDR3 DNA sequence: TGTGCCAGCAGCCTTACAGGGGGTGGCGGGGAGCTGTTTTTT. Its protein is CASSLTGGGGELFF.

This clonotype showed up just a few times. The chain combines TRBV6-6 with TRBJ2-7; TRBD1 matches 8 bases. The CDR3 runs 13 residues. The ends lost 8 bases at V and 4 bases at J; junction bases unmatched: 7. Per the germline V gene, CDR1 is MNHNY and CDR2 is SVGAGI (reference sequence). Written as DNA, the CDR3 is TGTGCCAGCGAAACGGACAGGGCATACGAGCAGTACTTC. This codes for CASETDRAYEQYF.

This clonotype was picked up many times. The V and J genes are TRBV20-1 and TRBJ2-7; 9 bases agree with TRBD2. V gave up 4 bases and J gave up 1 base; unmatched junction bases: 5. CDR3 size: 14 residues. Germline values: CDR1 DFQATT, CDR2 SNEGSKA (reference sequence). The CDR3 loop is CSAIGGGVSYEQYF. The CDR3, as DNA: TGCAGTGCTATCGGCGGGGGGGTATCCTACGAGCAGTACTTC.

The J gene is TRBJ1-1, the V gene TRBV30; TRBD1 agrees at 7 bases. The germline V gene has CDR1 GTSNPN and CDR2 SVGIG (reference sequence). With V trimmed by 2 bases and J by 4 bases, 10 bases remained unmatched. The CDR3 sequence is 15 residues long. The CDR3 here is CAWSPDLDRATEAFF. CDR3 nucleotide sequence: TGTGCCTGGAGTCCTGATCTCGACAGGGCCACTGAAGCTTTCTTT.

This clonotype was recorded at least ten times. This sequence joins TRBV7-2 and TRBJ1-1; D is undetermined. CDR1 is SGHTA, CDR2 FQGNSA, per germline. The V end lost 1 base, the J end lost 8 bases, and 11 bases lay between the germline ends. CDR3 length: 13 residues. CDR3 bases: TGTGCCAGCAGCTTAGATCTTGGCAGGGAAGCTTTCTTT. This sequence encodes CASSLDLGREAFF.

Many counts were recorded for this clonotype. The J gene is TRBJ2-5, the V gene TRBV7-2; D uncertain. The germline V gene has CDR1 SGHTA and CDR2 FQGNSA. CDR3 length: 13 residues. V dropped 6 bases and J dropped 4 bases, with 12 bases sitting between them. As DNA, the CDR3 is TGTGCCAGCAGTTACCGGGCATCAGAGACCCAGTACTTC. Protein product: CASSYRASETQYF. The variable domain in full, completed from reference TRBV7-2 and TRBJ2-5, reads GAGVSQSPSNKVTEKGKDVELRCDPISGHTALYWYRQSLGQGLEFLIYFQGNSAPDKSGLPSDRFSAERTGGSVSTLTIQRTQQEDSAVYLCASSYRASETQYFGPGTRLLVL.

This clonotype was counted a few times. The V call is TRBV20-1, the J call TRBJ2-1, with 9 nucleotides matching TRBD2. Germline values: CDR1 DFQATT, CDR2 SNEGSKA (reference sequence). The CDR3 contains 14 residues. The J segment lost 5 bases and the V segment lost 2 bases, leaving 4 bases of the junction unmatched. CDR3 nucleotides: TGCAGTGCTAGAATCGCGGGGGGGAACAATGAGCAGTTCTTC. Translation gives CSARIAGGNNEQFF.

The J gene is TRBJ2-3, the V gene TRBV5-4; 10 bases map to TRBD2. The J segment lost 9 bases and the V segment lost 4 bases, leaving 11 bases of the junction unmatched. The CDR3 loop spans 15 amino acids. CDR1 and CDR2 (germline): SGHNT, YYREEE (reference sequence). For the CDR3, the DNA is TGTGCCAGCAGCGGAAAGAGCGGGGGGGCTGGCACGCAGTATTTT. Translated: CASSGKSGGAGTQYF.